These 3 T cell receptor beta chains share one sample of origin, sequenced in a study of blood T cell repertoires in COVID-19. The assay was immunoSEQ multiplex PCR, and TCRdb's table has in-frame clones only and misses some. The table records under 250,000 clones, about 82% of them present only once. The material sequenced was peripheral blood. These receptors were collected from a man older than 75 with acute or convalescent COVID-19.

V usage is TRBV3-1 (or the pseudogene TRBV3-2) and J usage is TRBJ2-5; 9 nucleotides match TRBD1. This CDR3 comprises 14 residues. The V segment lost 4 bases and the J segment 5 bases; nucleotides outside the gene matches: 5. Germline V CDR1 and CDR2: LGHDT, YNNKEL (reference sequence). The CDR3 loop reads CASSLGQGWETQYF. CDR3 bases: TGTGCCAGCAGCCTGGGACAGGGTTGGGAGACCCAGTACTTC.

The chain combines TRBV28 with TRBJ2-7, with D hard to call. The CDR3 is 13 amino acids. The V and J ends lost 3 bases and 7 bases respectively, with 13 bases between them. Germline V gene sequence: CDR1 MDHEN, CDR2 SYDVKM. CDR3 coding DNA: TGTGCCAGCAGTTTCGGATCCCTGCGGGAGCAGTACTTC. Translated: CASSFGSLREQYF.

The CDR3 bases are TGTGCCAGTAGTATAAATCCCGCGCACTCTGGAAACACCATATATTTT. It specifies CASSINPAHSGNTIYF. The V and J genes are TRBV19 and TRBJ1-3; D not certain. Between the trimmed V and J ends, which lost 2 bases and 0 bases, there was a span of 11 bases. Germline assignment: CDR1 LNHDA and CDR2 SQIVND (reference sequence). The CDR3 length is 16 residues.